This T cell receptor (beta chain) was captured by sequencing in a study of shared T cell receptors in the human thymus. Clones were read by immunoSEQ multiplex PCR, and TCRdb kept only the in-frame ones, dropping some. The sample contains 600,000 to 900,000 clones, over 75% of which appear only once. This CDR3 has 14 amino acids. Trimming took off 4 bases at V and 1 base at J, with 11 bases between the two ends. From germline, CDR1 is SGHDT and CDR2 YYEEEE. Separately, the same data were catalogued under a study of human thymus T cells.

Sequencing was carried out using thymocytes. This receptor was taken from a girl under three years old with a congenital heart defect. The rearrangement links TRBV5-6 to TRBJ1-1; possible D gene TRBD1, 6 bases. CDR3 loop: CASSGGRKNTEAFF. The CDR3 DNA reads as TGTGCCAGCAGCGGGGGCCGAAAGAACACTGAAGCTTTCTTT.